This T cell receptor (beta chain) was retrieved from a study of blood T cells in healthy people across ages. Each sample yielded at least 5 micrograms of PBMC total RNA. Using a J-beta primer mix together with a sample-barcoded 5' primer, a second PCR was run for roughly 7 to 12 cycles. TCRdb itself ran the 5' RACE reads through MiXCR, one entry per CDR3 protein. The sample holds almost 1 million distinct CDR3 sequences, roughly 51% seen once. In germline, CDR1 is DFQATT, CDR2 SNEGSKA (reference sequence). Losses at the gene ends were 5 bases for V and 0 bases for J; bases not matched to a gene: 1. This CDR3 is 13 amino acids long. Broader study findings: Diversity estimates from one million T cells were considered underestimates. Significant beta diversity loss was already apparent by age roughly 38, declining roughly linearly.

A word on this clonotype: Its antigen is unknown.

The sequence derives from a woman aged 60-70 years in good health. The sample comprised blood. The rearrangement links TRBV20-1 to TRBJ2-7; 10 nucleotides line up with TRBD2. CDR3 sequence reads: CSAPSGSSYEQYF. As DNA, the CDR3 is TGCAGTGCTCCTAGCGGGAGCTCCTACGAGCAGTACTTC.